This T cell receptor (beta chain) appears in the sequencing data of a study of cytotoxic CD8 clonotypes in ibrutinib-treated CLL. Assay used: immunoSEQ multiplex PCR; TCRdb lists only in-frame clones, some missing. Of over 95,000 clones in the sample, about 50% were seen once. Study results and limitations: Ibrutinib response saw clonality rise, and progression saw it return toward baseline. Sample timing was unmatched between remission and later-progressing patients; lymph nodes unstudied. Age-matched healthy donor levels were exceeded by baseline clonality, which tracked circulating CD8+ T-cell counts.

For this clone: The antigen remains unidentified.

This receptor was identified in a human donor with chronic lymphocytic leukemia. The source was PBMCs, collected after 24 months of ibrutinib treatment.

Here the CDR3 DNA reads TGTGCCAGCAGCGTACAGGGGGCGTCCTACGAGCAGTACTTC. This gives the protein CASSVQGASYEQYF. The J gene is TRBJ2-7, the V gene TRBV5-6; 9 bases fit TRBD1. Losses at the gene ends were 4 bases for V and 1 base for J; bases not matched to a gene: 3. Germline V gene sequence: CDR1 SGHDT, CDR2 YYEEEE. CDR3 length: 14 residues.